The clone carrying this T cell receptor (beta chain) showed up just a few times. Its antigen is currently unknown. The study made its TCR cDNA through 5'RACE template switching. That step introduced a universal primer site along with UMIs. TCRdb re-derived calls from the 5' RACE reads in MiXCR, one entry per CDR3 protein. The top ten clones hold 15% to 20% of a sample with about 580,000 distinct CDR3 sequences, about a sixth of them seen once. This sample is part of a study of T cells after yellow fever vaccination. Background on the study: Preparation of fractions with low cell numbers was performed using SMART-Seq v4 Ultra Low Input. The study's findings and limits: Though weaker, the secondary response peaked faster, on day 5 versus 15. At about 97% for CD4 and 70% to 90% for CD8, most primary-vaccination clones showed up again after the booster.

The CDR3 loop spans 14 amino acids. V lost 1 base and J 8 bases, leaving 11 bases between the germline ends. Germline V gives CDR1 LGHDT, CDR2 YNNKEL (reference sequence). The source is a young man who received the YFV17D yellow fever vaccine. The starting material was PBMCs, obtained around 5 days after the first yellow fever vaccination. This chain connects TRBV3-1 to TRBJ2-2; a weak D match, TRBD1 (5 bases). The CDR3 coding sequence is TGTGCCAGCAGCCAAGTTGATTGGACAGGGGAGCTGTTTTTT. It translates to CASSQVDWTGELFF.